This T cell receptor beta chain was retrieved from a study of post-analysis software for immune sequencing data. Study information: The courses of disease that were included comprised relapsing-remitting, secondary progressive and progressive-relapsing multiple sclerosis.

About this clonotype: Its target is unknown.

TCR beta libraries were prepared from cDNA with unique molecular identifiers. Each CDR3 protein gets one entry after TCRdb re-called the PCR reads with MiXCR. The table records 400,000 to 500,000 distinct CDR3 sequences, more than 30% of them present only once. Trimming took 3 bases from V and 5 from J, leaving 10 bases between them. The length of the CDR3 is 13 residues. CDR1 and CDR2 from the germline V gene are MDHEN and SYDVKM. Findings and limits, study-wide: In patients, TRBV5-6, TRBV5-1 and TRBV20-1 belonged to about five TRBV segments found more frequently than in controls.

This TCR was recovered from a girl under 10 years old with multiple sclerosis. The specimen sequenced was blood. V and J are TRBV28 and TRBJ2-5; D not certain. CDR3 sequence reads: CASSLRMPETQYF. The CDR3 bases are TGTGCCAGCAGTTTGAGAATGCCGGAGACCCAGTACTTC.